The clone carrying this T cell receptor beta chain was counted many times. What it recognizes is unknown. The record originates from a study of breast tumors, draining lymph nodes, adjacent tissues. Study conclusions and caveats: Luminal-like breast cancer showed significantly greater tumor-nontumor repertoire similarity than basal-like breast cancer did. Tumor T cell lymph node origin was a supported hypothesis, not proven. Tumor TCR diversity was below lymph nodes but above nontumor tissue.

Samples came from axillary lymph nodes draining the breast cancer. TCRdb analysed the multiplex PCR reads with MiXCR anew, one entry per CDR3 protein. Counted here are about 150,000 distinct CDR3 sequences, 30% to 35% occurring once; the ten biggest clones make up 2.3%. The receptor comes from a female donor with breast cancer. Some clones in this sample may be carry-over from other donors' samples. Sequencing was carried out using axillary lymph node tissue.

For the CDR3, the DNA is TGCAGCGTACAAAAGGGGGGGGGAGTAAATGAAAAACTGTTTTTT. The encoded protein is CSVQKGGGVNEKLFF. V and J are TRBV29-1 and TRBJ1-4, with D possibly matching TRBD1 (6 bases). CDR3 length: 15 amino acids. CDR1 is SQVTM and CDR2 is ANQGSEA in the germline V gene. V dropped 6 bases and J dropped 5 bases, with 19 bases sitting between them.